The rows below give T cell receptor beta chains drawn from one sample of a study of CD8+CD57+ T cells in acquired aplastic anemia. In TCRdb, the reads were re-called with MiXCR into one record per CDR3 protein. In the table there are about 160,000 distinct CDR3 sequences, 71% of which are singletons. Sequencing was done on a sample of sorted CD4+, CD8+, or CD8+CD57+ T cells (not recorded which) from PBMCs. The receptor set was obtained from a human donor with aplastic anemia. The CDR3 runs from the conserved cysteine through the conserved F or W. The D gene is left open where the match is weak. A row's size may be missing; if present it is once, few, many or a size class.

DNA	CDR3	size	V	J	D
TGTGCCACCAGTGATTCCGGGACAGGGGTAGGTACGCAGTATTTT	CATSDSGTGVGTQYF	-	TRBV24-1	TRBJ2-3	TRBD1
TGTGCCAGCAGTTTGGCGTATTCGGCGACCAGCTCCTACAATGAGCAGTTCTTC	CASSLAYSATSSYNEQFF	-	TRBV12-3/TRBV12-4	TRBJ2-1	-
TGCGCCAGCAGCTTGGGCGACTCAAGTAGCAATCAGCCCCAGCATTTT	CASSLGDSSSNQPQHF	-	TRBV5-1	TRBJ1-5	-
TGTGCCAGCAGTTTGGACAGGGAAGAGACCCAGTACTTC	CASSLDREETQYF	few	TRBV2	TRBJ2-5	TRBD1
TGCGCCAGCAGCCAAGGAAGAGGGACGGGATACGAGCAGTACTTC	CASSQGRGTGYEQYF	-	TRBV4-3	TRBJ2-7	-
TGCGCCAGCAGCTTGGCCGGGACAGTTTCATCCTACGAGCAGTACTTC	CASSLAGTVSSYEQYF	-	TRBV5-1	TRBJ2-7	TRBD1
TGCAGTGCTCCGCGGCGAATCCCCTACAATGAGCAGTTCTTC	CSAPRRIPYNEQFF	-	TRBV20-1	TRBJ2-1	-
TGTGCCAGCAGTGAAGTCGGGACTAGCGGGGGGGCAGAGACCCAGTACTTC	CASSEVGTSGGAETQYF	-	TRBV2	TRBJ2-5	TRBD2
TGTGCCAGCAGCGTCGGAGCTAGCTATGGTGATACGCAGTATTTT	CASSVGASYGDTQYF	-	TRBV9	TRBJ2-3	-
TGCGCCAGCAGCCGAGAGAGGTACGAGCAGTACTTC	CASSRERYEQYF	-	TRBV5-1	TRBJ2-7	-
TGTGCCACCAGCAGAAGAAGGGCCATGGGGGACGAGCAGTACTTC	CATSRRRAMGDEQYF	few	TRBV15	TRBJ2-7	-
TGTGCCACCAGTGGATTTAAAGTTCGGACCGACTACACCGGGGAGCTGTTTTTT	CATSGFKVRTDYTGELFF	-	TRBV24-1	TRBJ2-2	-
TGCGCCAGCAGTACTACCGGGACAGGTCGTCAGCCCCAGCATTTT	CASSTTGTGRQPQHF	few	TRBV10-1	TRBJ1-5	TRBD1
TGTGCCAGCAGTGTACAGAACACTGAAGCTTTCTTT	CASSVQNTEAFF	-	TRBV2	TRBJ1-1	-
TGTGCCAGCAGCTTAGCGCCAGGGGTAAACACCGGGGAGCTGTTTTTT	CASSLAPGVNTGELFF	-	TRBV7-8	TRBJ2-2	-
TGTGCCAGCAGACCTTCAAAGGGGGCAACCGGCTATGAGCAGTTCTTC	CASRPSKGATGYEQFF	-	TRBV11-2	TRBJ2-1	TRBD1
TGTGCCAGCAGTCTTGGGGGACATCAGTACTTC	CASSLGGHQYF	few	TRBV2	TRBJ2-7	-
TGTGCCAGCAGCTTAGACCTAGGAGGTGAAAAACTGTTTTTT	CASSLDLGGEKLFF	-	TRBV7-2	TRBJ1-4	-
TGCAGCGTGCGCGGGGGCGCGACAAATGAGCAGTTCTTC	CSVRGGATNEQFF	-	TRBV29-1	TRBJ2-1	-
TGTGCCAGCAGTCCTGACAAGAACACTGAAGCTTTCTTT	CASSPDKNTEAFF	-	TRBV12-3/TRBV12-4	TRBJ1-1	-
TGTGCCAGCAGGGACAGCCGTGATCAGCCCCAGCATTTT	CASRDSRDQPQHF	-	TRBV2	TRBJ1-5	-
TGTGCCAGCAGCCGACTAGTCCCCGGGACCTCCTACAATGAGCAGTTCTTC	CASSRLVPGTSYNEQFF	-	TRBV7-9	TRBJ2-1	-
TGCAGTGCTGCTGACAGGGGGCAAGGCACAGATACGCAGTATTTT	CSAADRGQGTDTQYF	few	TRBV20-1	TRBJ2-3	TRBD1
TGTGCCAGCCGGGGGCAGGGCCGGGTGGCGAACACTGAAGCTTTCTTT	CASRGQGRVANTEAFF	-	TRBV2	TRBJ1-1	-
TGCAGTGCTAGAGAGACTAGCGGGGAGCTGTTTTTT	CSARETSGELFF	few	TRBV20-1	TRBJ2-2	-